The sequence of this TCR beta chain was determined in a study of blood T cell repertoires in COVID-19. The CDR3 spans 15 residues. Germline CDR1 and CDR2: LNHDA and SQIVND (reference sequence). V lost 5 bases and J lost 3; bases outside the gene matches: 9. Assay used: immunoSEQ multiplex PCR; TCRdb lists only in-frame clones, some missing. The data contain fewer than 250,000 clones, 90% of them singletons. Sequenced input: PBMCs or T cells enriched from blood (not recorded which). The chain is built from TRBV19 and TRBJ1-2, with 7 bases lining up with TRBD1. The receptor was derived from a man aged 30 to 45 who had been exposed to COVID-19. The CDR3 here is CASSSYRGRDYGYTF. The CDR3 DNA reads TGTGCCAGTAGTTCTTACAGGGGCAGGGACTATGGCTACACCTTC.